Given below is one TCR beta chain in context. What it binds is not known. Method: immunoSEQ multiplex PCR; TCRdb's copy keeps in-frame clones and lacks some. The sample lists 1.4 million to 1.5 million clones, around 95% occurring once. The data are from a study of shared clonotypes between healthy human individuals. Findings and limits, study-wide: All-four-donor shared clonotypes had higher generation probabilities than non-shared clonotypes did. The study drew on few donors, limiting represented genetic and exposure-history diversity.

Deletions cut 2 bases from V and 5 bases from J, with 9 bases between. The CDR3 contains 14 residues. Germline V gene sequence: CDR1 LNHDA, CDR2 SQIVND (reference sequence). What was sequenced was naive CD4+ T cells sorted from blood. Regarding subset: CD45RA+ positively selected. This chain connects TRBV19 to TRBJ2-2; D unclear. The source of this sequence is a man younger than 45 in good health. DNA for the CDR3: TGTGCCAGTAGTATACCTGCTGGAACCGGGGAGCTGTTTTTT. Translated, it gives CASSIPAGTGELFF.